This entry lists 2 T cell receptor beta chains sequenced from one sample in a study of OX40 agonist ivuxolimab in advanced cancers. Data came from immunoSEQ multiplex PCR; TCRdb stores just in-frame clones and leaves some out. The sample has under 80,000 clones; more than 75% are singletons. Source: CD4+ or CD8+ T cells sorted from blood, taken in a trial of the OX40 agonist ivuxolimab. The source of these receptors is an adult with an advanced solid tumor such as melanoma, head and neck, liver or kidney cancer.

The chain links TRBV7-9 to TRBJ2-2, with D perhaps assigned TRBD1 or TRBD2 (5 bases each). V was shortened by 3 bases and J by 1 base, with 9 bases between the two germline ends. The CDR3 extends over 15 amino acids. Germline V gene data show CDR1 as SEHNR and CDR2 as FQNEAQ (reference sequence). The CDR3 spells CASSFVGVNTGELFF. The CDR3 nucleotides are TGTGCCAGCAGCTTCGTGGGGGTGAACACCGGGGAGCTGTTTTTT.

The chain uses TRBV5-6 and TRBJ2-2; the D call may be TRBD1 or TRBD2 (5 bases each). V lost 3 bases, J lost 7 bases, and 16 bases lay in between. This CDR3 has 15 residues. Germline CDR1 reads SGHDT; CDR2 reads YYEEEE. The CDR3 is CASSSWDRRGGELFF. The DNA of the CDR3 is TGTGCCAGCAGCTCCTGGGACCGCCGGGGCGGGGAGCTGTTTTTT.